This T cell receptor (beta chain) was documented in a study of control samples from healthy donors and cancer patients. Germline V CDR1 and CDR2: SGHTA, FQGNSA. Trimming took 1 base from V and 6 from J; bases not matched to a gene: 3. The CDR3 sequence is 14 residues long. Profiling relied on immunoSEQ multiplex PCR, and the TCRdb table lists in-frame clones only, not all of them. The table lists 150,000 to 200,000 clones, about 90% of them singletons, with 4.5% to 6% in the top ten. The chain joins TRBV7-2 to TRBJ2-4, with TRBD2 matching 7 bases. The TCR sequence derives from a woman between 25 and 40 years old in good health. Specimen: blood. CDR3 amino acids: CASSLGGGRNIQYF. In DNA form, the CDR3 reads TGTGCCAGCAGCTTAGGCGGGGGAAGAAACATTCAGTACTTC. The whole variable domain, filled in from reference TRBV7-2 and TRBJ2-4, reads GAGVSQSPSNKVTEKGKDVELRCDPISGHTALYWYRQSLGQGLEFLIYFQGNSAPDKSGLPSDRFSAERTGGSVSTLTIQRTQQEDSAVYLCASSLGGGRNIQYFGAGTRLSVL.